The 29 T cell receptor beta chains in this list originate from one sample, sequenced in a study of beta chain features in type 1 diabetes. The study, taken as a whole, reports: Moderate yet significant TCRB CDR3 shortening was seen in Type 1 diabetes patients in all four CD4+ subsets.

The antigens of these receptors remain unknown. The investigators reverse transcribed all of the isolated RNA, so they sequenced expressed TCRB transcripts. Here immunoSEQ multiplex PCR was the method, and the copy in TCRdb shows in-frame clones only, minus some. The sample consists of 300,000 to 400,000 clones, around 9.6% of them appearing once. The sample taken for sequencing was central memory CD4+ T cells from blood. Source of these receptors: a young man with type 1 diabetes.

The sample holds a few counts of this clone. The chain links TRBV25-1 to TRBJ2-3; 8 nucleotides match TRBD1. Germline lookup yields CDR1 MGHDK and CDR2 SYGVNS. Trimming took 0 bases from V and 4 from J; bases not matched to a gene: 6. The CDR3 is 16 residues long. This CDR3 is CASSEYRQGWADTQYF. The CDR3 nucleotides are TGTGCCAGCAGTGAATATAGACAGGGGTGGGCAGATACGCAGTATTTT.

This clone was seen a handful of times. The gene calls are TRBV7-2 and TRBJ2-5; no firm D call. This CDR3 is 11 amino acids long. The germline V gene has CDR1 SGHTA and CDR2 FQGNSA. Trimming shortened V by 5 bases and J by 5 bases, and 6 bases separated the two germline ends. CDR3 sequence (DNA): TGTGCCAGCAGCCTTTACGAGACCCAGTACTTC. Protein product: CASSLYETQYF.

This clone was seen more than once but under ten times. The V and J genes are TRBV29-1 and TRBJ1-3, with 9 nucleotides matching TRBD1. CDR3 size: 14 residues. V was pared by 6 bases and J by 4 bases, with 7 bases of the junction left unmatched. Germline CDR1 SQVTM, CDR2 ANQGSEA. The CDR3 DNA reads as TGCAGCGTCAGCGGGACAGGGTGGGGAAACACCATATATTTT. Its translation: CSVSGTGWGNTIYF.

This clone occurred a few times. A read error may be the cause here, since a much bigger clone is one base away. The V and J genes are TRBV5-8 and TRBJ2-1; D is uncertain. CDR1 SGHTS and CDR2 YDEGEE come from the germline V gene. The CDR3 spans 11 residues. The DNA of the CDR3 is TGTGCCAGCAGCTCCGACAATGAGCAGTTCTTC. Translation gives CASSSDNEQFF.

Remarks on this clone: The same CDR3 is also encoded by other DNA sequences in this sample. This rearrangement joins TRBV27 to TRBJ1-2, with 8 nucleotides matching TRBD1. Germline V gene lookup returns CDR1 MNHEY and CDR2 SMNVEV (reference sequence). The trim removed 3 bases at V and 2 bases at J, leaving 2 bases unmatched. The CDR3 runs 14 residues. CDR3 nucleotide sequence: TGTGCCAGCAGTTTTAACAGGGGGAACTATGGCTACACCTTC. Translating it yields CASSFNRGNYGYTF.

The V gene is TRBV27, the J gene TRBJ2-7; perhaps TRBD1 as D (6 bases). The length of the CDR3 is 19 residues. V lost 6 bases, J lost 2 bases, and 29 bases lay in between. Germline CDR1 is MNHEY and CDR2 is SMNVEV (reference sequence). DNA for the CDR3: TGTGCCAGCAGCTTGTCTGGATGGGTCATGAGGACAGCGACCTACGAGCAGTACTTC. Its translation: CASSLSGWVMRTATYEQYF.

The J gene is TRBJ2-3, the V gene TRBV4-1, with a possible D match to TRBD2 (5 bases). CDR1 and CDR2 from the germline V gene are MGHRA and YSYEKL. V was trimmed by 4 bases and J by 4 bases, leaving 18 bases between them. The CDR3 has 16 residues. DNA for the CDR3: TGCGCCAGCAGCCTCGACTACCGGGCACAGCCAGATACGCAGTATTTT. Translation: CASSLDYRAQPDTQYF.

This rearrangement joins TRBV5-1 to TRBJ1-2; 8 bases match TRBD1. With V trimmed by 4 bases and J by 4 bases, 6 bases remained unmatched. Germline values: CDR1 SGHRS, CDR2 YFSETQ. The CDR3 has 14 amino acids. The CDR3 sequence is CASSPDRGGYGYTF. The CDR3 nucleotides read TGCGCCAGCAGCCCCGACAGGGGTGGCTATGGCTACACCTTC. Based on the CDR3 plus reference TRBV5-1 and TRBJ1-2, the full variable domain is KAGVTQTPRYLIKTRGQQVTLSCSPISGHRSVSWYQQTPGQGLQFLFEYFSETQRNKGNFPGRFSGRQFSNSRSEMNVSTLELGDSALYLCASSPDRGGYGYTFGSGTRLTVV.

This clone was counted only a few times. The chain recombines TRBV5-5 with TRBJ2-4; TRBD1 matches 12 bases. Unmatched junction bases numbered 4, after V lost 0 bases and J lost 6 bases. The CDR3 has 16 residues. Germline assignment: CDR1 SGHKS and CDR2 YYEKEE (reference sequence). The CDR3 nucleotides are TGTGCCAGCAGCTTGGCCGGGACAGGGGGCGCAAACATTCAGTACTTC. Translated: CASSLAGTGGANIQYF.

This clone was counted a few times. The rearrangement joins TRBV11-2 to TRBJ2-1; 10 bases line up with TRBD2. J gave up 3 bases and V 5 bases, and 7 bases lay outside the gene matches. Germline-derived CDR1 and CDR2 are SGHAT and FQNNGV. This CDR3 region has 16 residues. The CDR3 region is CASSGPSGGHYNEQFF. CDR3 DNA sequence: TGTGCCAGCAGCGGGCCTAGCGGGGGACACTACAATGAGCAGTTCTTC.

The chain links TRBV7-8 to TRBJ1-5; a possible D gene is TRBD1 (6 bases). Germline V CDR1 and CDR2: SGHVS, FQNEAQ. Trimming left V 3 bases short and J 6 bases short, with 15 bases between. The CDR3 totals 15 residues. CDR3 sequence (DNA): TGTGCCAGCAGCTTCACCCCCCAGGGGACTCAGCCCCAGCATTTT. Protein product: CASSFTPQGTQPQHF.

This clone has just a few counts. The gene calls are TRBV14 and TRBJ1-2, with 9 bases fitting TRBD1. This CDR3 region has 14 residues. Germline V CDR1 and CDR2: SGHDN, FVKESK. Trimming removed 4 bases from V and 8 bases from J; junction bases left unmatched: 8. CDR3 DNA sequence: TGTGCCAGCAGCCGACAGGGGGTTAGAGGAGGCTACACCTTC. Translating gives CASSRQGVRGGYTF.

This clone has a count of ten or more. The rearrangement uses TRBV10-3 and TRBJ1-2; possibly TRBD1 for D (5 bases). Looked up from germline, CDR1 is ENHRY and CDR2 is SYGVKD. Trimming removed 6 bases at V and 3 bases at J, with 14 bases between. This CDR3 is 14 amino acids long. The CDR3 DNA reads TGTGCCATCAGCTACGGGGGGAATTACTATGGCTACACCTTC. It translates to CAISYGGNYYGYTF.

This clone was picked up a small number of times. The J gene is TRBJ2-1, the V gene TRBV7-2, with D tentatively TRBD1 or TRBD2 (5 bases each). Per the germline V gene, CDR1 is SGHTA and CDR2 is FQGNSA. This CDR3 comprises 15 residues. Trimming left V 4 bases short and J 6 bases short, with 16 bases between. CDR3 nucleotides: TGTGCCAGCAGCTCCCAGGGAATCCGGGGCAATGAGCAGTTCTTC. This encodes CASSSQGIRGNEQFF.

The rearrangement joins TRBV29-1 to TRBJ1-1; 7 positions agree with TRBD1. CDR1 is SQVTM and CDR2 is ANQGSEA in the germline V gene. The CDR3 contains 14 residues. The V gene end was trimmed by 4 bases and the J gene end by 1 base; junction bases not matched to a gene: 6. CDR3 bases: TGCAGCGTTGTGGCGCGGGACAGGAACACTGAAGCTTTCTTT. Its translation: CSVVARDRNTEAFF. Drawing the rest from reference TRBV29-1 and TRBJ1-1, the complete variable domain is SAVISQKPSRDICQRGTSLTIQCQVDSQVTMMFWYRQQPGQSLTLIATANQGSEATYESGFVIDKFPISRPNLTFSTLTVSNMSPEDSSIYLCSVVARDRNTEAFFGQGTRLTVV.

In DNA form, the CDR3 reads TGTGCCAGCAGTTTCGACTATGGCTACACCTTC. The encoded protein is CASSFDYGYTF. This chain links TRBV6-1 with TRBJ1-2; D remains ambiguous. CDR1 and CDR2 (germline): MNHNS, SASEGT. The CDR3 has 11 residues. V dropped 5 bases and J dropped 3 bases, with 4 bases sitting between them.

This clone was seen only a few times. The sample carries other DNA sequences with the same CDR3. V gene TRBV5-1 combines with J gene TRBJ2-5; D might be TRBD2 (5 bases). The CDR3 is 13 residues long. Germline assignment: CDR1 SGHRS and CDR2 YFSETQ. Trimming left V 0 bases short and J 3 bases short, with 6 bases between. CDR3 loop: CASSLGGEETQYF. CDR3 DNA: TGCGCCAGCAGCTTGGGGGGAGAAGAGACCCAGTACTTC. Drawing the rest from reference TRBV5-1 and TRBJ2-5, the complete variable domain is KAGVTQTPRYLIKTRGQQVTLSCSPISGHRSVSWYQQTPGQGLQFLFEYFSETQRNKGNFPGRFSGRQFSNSRSEMNVSTLELGDSALYLCASSLGGEETQYFGPGTRLLVL.

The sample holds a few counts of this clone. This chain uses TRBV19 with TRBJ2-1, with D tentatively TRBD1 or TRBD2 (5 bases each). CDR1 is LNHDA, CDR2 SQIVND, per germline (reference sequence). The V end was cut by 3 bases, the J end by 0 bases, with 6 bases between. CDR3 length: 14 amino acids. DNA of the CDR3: TGTGCCAGTAGTATGGGGGTCTCCTACAATGAGCAGTTCTTC. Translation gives CASSMGVSYNEQFF.

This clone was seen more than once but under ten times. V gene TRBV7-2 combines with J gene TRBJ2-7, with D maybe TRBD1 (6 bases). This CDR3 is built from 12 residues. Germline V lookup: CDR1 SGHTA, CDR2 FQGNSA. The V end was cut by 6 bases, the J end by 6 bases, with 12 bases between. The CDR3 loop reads CASSFTGTEQYF. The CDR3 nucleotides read TGTGCCAGCAGTTTTACAGGGACCGAGCAGTACTTC.

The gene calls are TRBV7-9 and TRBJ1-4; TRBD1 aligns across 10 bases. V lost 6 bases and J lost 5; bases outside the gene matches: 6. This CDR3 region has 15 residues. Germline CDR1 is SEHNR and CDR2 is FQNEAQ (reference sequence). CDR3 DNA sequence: TGTGCCAGCAGATACGGACAGGGGGGGAATGAAAAACTGTTTTTT. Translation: CASRYGQGGNEKLFF.

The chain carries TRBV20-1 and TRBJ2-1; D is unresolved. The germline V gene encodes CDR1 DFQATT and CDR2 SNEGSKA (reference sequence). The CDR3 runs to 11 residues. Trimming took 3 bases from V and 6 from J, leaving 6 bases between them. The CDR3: CSASTPNEQFF. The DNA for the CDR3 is TGCAGTGCTAGTACACCCAATGAGCAGTTCTTC.

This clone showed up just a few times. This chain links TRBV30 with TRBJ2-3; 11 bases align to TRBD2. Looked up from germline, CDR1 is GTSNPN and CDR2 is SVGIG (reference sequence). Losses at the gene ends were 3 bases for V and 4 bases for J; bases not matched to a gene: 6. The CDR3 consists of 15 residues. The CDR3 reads CAWRTSGTYADTQYF. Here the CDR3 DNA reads TGTGCCTGGAGGACTAGCGGGACATATGCAGATACGCAGTATTTT.

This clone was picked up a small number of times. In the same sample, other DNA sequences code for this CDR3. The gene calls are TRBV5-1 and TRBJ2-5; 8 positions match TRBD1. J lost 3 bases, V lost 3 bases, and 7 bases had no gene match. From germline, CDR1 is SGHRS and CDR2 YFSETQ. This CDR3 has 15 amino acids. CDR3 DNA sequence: TGCGCCAGCAGCTCGACCGGGACAGGAGAAGAGACCCAGTACTTC. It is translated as CASSSTGTGEETQYF. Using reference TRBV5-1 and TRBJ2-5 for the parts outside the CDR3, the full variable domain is KAGVTQTPRYLIKTRGQQVTLSCSPISGHRSVSWYQQTPGQGLQFLFEYFSETQRNKGNFPGRFSGRQFSNSRSEMNVSTLELGDSALYLCASSSTGTGEETQYFGPGTRLLVL.

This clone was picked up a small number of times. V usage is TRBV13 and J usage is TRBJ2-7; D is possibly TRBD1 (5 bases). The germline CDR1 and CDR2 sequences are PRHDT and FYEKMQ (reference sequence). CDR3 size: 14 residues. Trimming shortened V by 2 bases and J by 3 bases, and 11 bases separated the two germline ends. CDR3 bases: TGTGCCAGCAGCTTATCGGCCAGGGTCTACGAGCAGTACTTC. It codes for CASSLSARVYEQYF.

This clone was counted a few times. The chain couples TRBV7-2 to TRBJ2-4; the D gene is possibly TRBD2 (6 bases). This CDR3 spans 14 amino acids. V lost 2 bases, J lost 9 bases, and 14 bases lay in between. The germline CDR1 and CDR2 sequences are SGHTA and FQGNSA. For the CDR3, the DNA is TGTGCCAGCAGCTTATATCGGGTGGGAGGCATTCAGTACTTC. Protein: CASSLYRVGGIQYF.

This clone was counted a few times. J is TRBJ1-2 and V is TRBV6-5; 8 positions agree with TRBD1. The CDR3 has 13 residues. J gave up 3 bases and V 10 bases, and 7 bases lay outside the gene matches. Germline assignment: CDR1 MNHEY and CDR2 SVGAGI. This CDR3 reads CATSRGLDYGYTF. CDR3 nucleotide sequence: TGTGCCACCTCCAGGGGGCTAGACTATGGCTACACCTTC.

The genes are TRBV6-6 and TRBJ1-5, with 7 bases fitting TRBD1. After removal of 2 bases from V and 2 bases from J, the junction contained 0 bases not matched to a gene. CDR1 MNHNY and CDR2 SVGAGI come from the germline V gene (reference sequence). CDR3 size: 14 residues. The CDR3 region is CASSYGQGNQPQHF. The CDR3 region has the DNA TGTGCCAGCAGTTACGGACAGGGCAATCAGCCCCAGCATTTT.

CDR3 sequence (DNA): TGTGCCAGCAGTGACCAGGGAAAGGGCAATCAGCCCCAGCATTTT. This encodes CASSDQGKGNQPQHF. J is TRBJ1-5 and V is TRBV2; D perhaps matches TRBD1 (5 bases). The CDR3 totals 15 residues. Per the germline V gene, CDR1 is SNHLY and CDR2 is FYNNEI. The V and J ends lost 3 bases and 2 bases respectively, with 11 bases between them.

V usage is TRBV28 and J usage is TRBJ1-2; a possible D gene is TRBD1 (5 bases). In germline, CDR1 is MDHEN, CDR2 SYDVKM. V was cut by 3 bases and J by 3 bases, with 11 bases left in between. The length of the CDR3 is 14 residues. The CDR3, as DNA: TGTGCCAGCAGTTTCCCGACAGAAGACTATGGCTACACCTTC. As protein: CASSFPTEDYGYTF.